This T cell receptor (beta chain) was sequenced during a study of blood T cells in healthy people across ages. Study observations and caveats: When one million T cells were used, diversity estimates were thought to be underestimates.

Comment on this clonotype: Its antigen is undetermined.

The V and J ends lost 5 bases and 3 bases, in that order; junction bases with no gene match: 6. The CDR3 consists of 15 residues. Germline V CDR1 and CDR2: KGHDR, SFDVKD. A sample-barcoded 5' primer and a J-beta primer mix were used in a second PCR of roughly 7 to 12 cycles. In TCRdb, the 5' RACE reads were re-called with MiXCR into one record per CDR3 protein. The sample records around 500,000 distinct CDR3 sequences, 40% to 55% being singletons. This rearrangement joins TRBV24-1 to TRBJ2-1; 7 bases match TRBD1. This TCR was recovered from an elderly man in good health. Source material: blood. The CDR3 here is CATSARDSFYNEQFF. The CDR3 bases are TGTGCCACCAGTGCCAGGGACAGTTTCTACAATGAGCAGTTCTTC.